This entry features one T cell receptor beta chain sequence. Its cognate antigen is unknown. This CDR3 has 16 amino acids. V was pared by 7 bases and J by 8 bases, with 17 bases of the junction left unmatched. From germline, CDR1 is LNHDA and CDR2 SQIVND (reference sequence). Whole-study findings and limits: In terms of TCR gene usage, tumor memory CD4+ T cells clustered together with blood and lymph node memory CD4+ cells, as well as with lymph node naive CD4+ cells.

After constant-region reverse-primer amplification, full-length variable regions underwent semi-nested PCR with Nested Universal Primer A. TCRdb reprocessed the 5' RACE reads with MiXCR, giving one entry per CDR3 protein. The data hold approximately 60,000 distinct CDR3 sequences, with around 28% observed a single time. The chain carries TRBV19 and TRBJ1-2; 9 nucleotides agree with TRBD1. Sequencing was performed on tumor-infiltrating memory CD4+ T cells sorted from the breast tumor. The subset was: memory CD4+ T cells, CD4+CD45RO+CD25-. This clonotype was sampled from a female donor with breast cancer. CDR3 in amino acids: CASTLITGQGSRGYTF. Written as DNA, the CDR3 is TGTGCCAGTACCCTGATAACGGGACAGGGATCGAGGGGCTACACCTTC. Full variable domain (rest looked up from reference TRBV19 and TRBJ1-2): DGGITQSPKYLFRKEGQNVTLSCEQNLNHDAMYWYRQDPGQGLRLIYYSQIVNDFQKGDIAEGYSVSREKKESFPLTVTSAQKNPTAFYLCASTLITGQGSRGYTFGSGTRLTVV.